This TCR beta chain was recovered during a study of blood T cell repertoires in COVID-19 (dated by TCRdb to 2018 to 2021). Study-wide context: The collaborator samples originated in the United States, Italy and Spain and spanned the acute and convalescent phases of COVID-19. Samples came from the ongoing ImmuneRACE study (first 160 participants) plus 1,254 subjects from 6 global collaborators. Where available, HLA class I and class II types were taken from metadata supplied by the sample provider and were not determined by assay-based typing. A de-identified subject ID, COVID-19 status, age in years and sex were almost always included in the sample metadata. The material from the prospective study consisted of cDNA or gDNA derived from T cells, B-cell-depleted T cells, or PBMCs. Subjects who had been exposed to COVID-19, were actively infected with it, or had recovered from it provided the deeply sampled blood TCRbeta repertoires that made up the dataset. A freely available public database, intended as a resource for researchers studying the immune response to SARS-CoV-2, is where the repertoires were released. What the authors observed across the whole study: The amount of clinical and demographic metadata varied by source and participant and was provided uncurated.

The immunoSEQ Assay, a bias-controlled multiplex PCR, was used to amplify TCRbeta CDR3 regions from genomic DNA. For the original study's pipeline: Within the assay, amplification of reference gene primers was used to estimate how many nucleated cells each sample contained. To quantify the absolute abundance of each unique TCRbeta CDR3 rearrangement, sequence reads were collapsed and filtered. For each sample, productive Simpson clonality was calculated as the square root of Simpson's diversity index over productive rearrangements. This is the immuneACCESS table as TCRdb keeps it, with only in-frame sequences that have V and J called. A part of the clones is gone; compared with another copy, unresolved V genes explain less than half, and the rest is unexplained. V and J calls and clone size are copied from that table; D and trimming were computed from the DNA. The sample table holds 55,000 to 80,000 clones, of which about 70% were seen once. The ten largest clonotypes hold around 5.3% of the sample.

Counted from cysteine to phenylalanine, this CDR3 has 15 amino acids. Only CDR3 DNA is held: 45 bases, read in frame from base 1. V ends up 2 bases short and J 4 bases short, with an unmatched junction base count of 4. CDR1 and CDR2, looked up from the germline V gene (reference sequence), are SGHAT and FQDESV. In the case of this clone: No cognate antigen has been identified for it. Base quality data are lacking; no much larger clone is found one base away.

Whole blood was collected in K2EDTA tubes by collaborating institutions according to the institutions' own protocols. For TCRbeta analysis, collaborators shipped samples in one of three forms: frozen whole blood, isolated PBMCs, or DNA extracted from either of those sample types. The sequencing sample was made of peripheral blood. The receptor comes from a human donor in a cohort sampled during active COVID-19. The V gene is TRBV11-1 and the J gene is TRBJ2-1; a stretch of 8 junction bases matches TRBD1. The DNA is as follows: TGTGCCAGCAGCTTAAGACAGGGGCGTTACAATGAGCAGTTCTTC. It codes for CASSLRQGRYNEQFF.